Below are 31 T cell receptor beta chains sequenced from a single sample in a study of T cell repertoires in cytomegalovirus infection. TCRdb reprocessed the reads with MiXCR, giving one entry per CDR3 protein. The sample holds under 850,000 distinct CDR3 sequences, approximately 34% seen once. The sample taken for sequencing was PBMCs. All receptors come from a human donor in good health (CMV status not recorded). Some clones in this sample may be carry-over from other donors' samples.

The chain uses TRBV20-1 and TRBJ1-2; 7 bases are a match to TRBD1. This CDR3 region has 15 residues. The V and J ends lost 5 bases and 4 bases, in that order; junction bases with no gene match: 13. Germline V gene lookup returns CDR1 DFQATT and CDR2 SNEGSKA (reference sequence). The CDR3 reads CSAVWDSNFGYGYTF. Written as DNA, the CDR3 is TGCAGTGCTGTTTGGGACAGCAATTTCGGCTATGGCTACACCTTC.

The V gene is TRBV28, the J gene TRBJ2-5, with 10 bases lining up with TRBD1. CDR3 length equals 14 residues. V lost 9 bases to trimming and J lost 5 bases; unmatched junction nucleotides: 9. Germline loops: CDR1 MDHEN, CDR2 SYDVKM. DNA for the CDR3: TGTGCCAGTGCCGGGACAGGGGCGAGCGAGACCCAGTACTTC. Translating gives CASAGTGASETQYF. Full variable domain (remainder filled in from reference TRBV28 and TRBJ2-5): DVKVTQSSRYLVKRTGEKVFLECVQDMDHENMFWYRQDPGLGLRLIYFSYDVKMKEKGDIPEGYSVSREKKERFSLILESASTNQTSMYLCASAGTGASETQYFGPGTRLLVL.

This CDR3 reads CASTSWLTEAFF. The CDR3 DNA follows: TGTGCCTCCACCTCCTGGCTCACTGAAGCTTTCTTT. The chain combines TRBV7-4 with TRBJ1-1; D uncertain. The V end was cut by 11 bases, the J end by 4 bases, with 14 bases between. This CDR3 has 12 amino acids. CDR1 SGHVT and CDR2 SQSDAQ come from the germline V gene.

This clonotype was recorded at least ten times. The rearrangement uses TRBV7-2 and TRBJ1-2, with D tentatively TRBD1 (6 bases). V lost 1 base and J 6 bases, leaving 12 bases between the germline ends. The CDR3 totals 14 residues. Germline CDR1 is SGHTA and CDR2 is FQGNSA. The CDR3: CASSLGQVGHGYTF. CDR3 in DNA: TGTGCCAGCAGCTTAGGACAGGTGGGGCATGGCTACACCTTC.

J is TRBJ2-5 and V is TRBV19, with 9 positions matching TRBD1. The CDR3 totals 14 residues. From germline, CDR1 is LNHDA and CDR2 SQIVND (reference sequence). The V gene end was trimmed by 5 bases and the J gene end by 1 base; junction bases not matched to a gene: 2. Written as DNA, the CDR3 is TGTGCCAGTAGTTCGGGACAGGGCCAAGAGACCCAGTACTTC. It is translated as CASSSGQGQETQYF.

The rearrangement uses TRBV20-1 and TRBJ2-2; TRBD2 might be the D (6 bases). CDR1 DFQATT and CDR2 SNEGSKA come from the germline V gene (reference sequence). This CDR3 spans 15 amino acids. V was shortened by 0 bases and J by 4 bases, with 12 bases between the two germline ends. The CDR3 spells CSARDGTFFTGELFF. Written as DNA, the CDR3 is TGCAGTGCTAGAGATGGGACTTTTTTCACCGGGGAGCTGTTTTTT.

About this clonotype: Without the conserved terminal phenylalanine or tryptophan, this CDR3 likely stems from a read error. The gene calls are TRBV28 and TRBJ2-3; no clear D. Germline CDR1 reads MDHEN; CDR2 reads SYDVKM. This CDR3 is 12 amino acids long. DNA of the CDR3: TGTTCCAGCAGTCCGATCCCAGATACGCAGTATTTG. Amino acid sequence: CSSSPIPDTQYL.

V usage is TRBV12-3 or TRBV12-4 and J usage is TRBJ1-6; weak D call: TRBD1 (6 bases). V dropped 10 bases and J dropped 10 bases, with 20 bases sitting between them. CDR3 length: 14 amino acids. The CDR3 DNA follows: TGTGCCACCCAAGGCCAGGGGAGTTGGTCACCCCTCCACTTT. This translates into CATQGQGSWSPLHF.

CDR3 sequence reads: CSAGHTDTQYF. As DNA, the CDR3 is TGCAGTGCTGGCCACACAGATACGCAGTATTTT. The chain links TRBV20-1 to TRBJ2-3, with D hard to call. This CDR3 comprises 11 residues. Germline V lookup: CDR1 DFQATT, CDR2 SNEGSKA (reference sequence). V lost 5 bases to trimming and J lost 2 bases, with 5 bases between them.

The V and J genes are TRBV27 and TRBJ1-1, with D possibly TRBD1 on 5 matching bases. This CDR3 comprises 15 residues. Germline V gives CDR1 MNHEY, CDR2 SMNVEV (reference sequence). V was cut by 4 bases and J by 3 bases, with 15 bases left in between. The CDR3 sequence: CASSSRDLWDTEAFF. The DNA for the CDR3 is TGTGCCAGCAGTTCCCGGGACCTATGGGACACTGAAGCTTTCTTT.

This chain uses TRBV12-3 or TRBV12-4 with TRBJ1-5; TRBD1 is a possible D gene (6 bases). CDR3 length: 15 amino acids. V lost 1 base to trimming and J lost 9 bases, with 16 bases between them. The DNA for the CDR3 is TGTGCCAGCAGTTTAGGTGAGGTCGGGGGGCGGCCCCAGCATTTT. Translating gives CASSLGEVGGRPQHF.

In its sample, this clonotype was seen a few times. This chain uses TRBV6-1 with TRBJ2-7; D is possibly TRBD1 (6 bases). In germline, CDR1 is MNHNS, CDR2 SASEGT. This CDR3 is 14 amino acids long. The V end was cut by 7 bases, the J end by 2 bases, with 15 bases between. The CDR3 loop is CASNRDTVTYEQYF. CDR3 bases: TGTGCCAGCAATCGGGACACCGTAACCTACGAGCAGTACTTC.

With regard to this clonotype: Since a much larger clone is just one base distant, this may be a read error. This chain's CDR3 is CASSFEQGVYDEQFF. The CDR3 coding sequence is TGTGCCAGCAGCTTCGAACAGGGGGTCTACGATGAGCAGTTCTTC. The chain carries TRBV7-2 and TRBJ2-1, with 8 bases identical to TRBD1. CDR1 is SGHTA, CDR2 FQGNSA, per germline. CDR3 length equals 15 residues.

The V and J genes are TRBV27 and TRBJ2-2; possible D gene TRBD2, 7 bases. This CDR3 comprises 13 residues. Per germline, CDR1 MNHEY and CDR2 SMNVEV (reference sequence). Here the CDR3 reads CVGGQSLPGELFF. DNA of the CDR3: TGTGTGGGGGGGCAGTCATTGCCCGGGGAGCTGTTTTTT.

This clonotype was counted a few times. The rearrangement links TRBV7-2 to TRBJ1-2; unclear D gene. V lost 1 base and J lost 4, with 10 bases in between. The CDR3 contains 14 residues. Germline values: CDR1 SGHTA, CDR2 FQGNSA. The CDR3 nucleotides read TGTGCCAGCAGCTTAGAACCTCTACCCTATGGCTACACCTTC. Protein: CASSLEPLPYGYTF.

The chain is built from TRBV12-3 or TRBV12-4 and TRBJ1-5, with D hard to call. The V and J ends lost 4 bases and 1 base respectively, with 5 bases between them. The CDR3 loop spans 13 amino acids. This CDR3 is CASSYTSNQPQHF. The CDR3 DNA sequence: TGTGCCAGCAGTTACACAAGCAATCAGCCCCAGCATTTT.

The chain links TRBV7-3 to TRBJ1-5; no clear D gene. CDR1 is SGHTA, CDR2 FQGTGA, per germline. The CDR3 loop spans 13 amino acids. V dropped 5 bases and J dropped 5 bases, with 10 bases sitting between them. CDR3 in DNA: TGTGCCAGCAGCACGAAACCGGATCAGCCCCAGCATTTT. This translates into CASSTKPDQPQHF. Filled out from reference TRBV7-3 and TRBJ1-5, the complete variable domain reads GAGVSQTPSNKVTEKGKYVELRCDPISGHTALYWYRQSLGQGPEFLIYFQGTGAADDSGLPNDRFFAVRPEGSVSTLKIQRTERGDSAVYLCASSTKPDQPQHFGDGTRLSIL.

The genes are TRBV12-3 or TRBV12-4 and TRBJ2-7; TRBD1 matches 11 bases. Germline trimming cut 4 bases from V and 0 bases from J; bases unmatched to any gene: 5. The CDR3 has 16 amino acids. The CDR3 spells CASSSEDRGPSYEQYF. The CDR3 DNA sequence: TGTGCCAGCAGTTCCGAGGACAGGGGGCCCTCCTACGAGCAGTACTTC.

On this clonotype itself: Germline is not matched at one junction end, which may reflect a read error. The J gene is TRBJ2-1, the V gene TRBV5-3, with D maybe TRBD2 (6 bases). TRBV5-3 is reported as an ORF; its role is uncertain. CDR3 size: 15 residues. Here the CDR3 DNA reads TGTGCCAGCAGCTTGGTACCGGGAGAGGAAGATGAGCAGTTCTTC. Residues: CASSLVPGEEDEQFF.

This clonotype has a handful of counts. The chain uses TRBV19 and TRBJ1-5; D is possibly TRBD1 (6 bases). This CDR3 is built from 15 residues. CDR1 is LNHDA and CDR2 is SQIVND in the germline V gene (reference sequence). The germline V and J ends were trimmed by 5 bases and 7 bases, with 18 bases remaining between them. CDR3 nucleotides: TGTGCCAGTAGTCCCTACCCGGAGGGGGACCAGCCCCAGCATTTT. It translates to CASSPYPEGDQPQHF. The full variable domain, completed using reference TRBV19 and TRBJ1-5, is DGGITQSPKYLFRKEGQNVTLSCEQNLNHDAMYWYRQDPGQGLRLIYYSQIVNDFQKGDIAEGYSVSREKKESFPLTVTSAQKNPTAFYLCASSPYPEGDQPQHFGDGTRLSIL.

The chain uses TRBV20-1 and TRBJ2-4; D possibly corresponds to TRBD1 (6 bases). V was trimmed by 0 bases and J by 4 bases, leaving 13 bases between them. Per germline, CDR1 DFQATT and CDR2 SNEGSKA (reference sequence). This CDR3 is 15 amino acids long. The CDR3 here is CSARDFSGQKNIQYF. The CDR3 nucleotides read TGCAGTGCTAGAGATTTTTCGGGACAAAAAAACATTCAGTACTTC.

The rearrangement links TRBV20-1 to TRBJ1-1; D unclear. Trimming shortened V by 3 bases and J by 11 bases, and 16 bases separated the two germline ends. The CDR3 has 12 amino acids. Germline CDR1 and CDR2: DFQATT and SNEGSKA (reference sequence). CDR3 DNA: TGCAGTGCTAGTAGCGGCCCTACTTGGGCTTTCTTT. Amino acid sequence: CSASSGPTWAFF.

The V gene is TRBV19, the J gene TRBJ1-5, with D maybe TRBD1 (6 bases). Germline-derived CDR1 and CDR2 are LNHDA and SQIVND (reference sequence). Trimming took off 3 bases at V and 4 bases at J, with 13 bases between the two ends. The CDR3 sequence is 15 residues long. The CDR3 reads CASSMSDRTNQPQHF. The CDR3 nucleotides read TGTGCCAGTAGTATGTCCGACAGGACTAATCAGCCCCAGCATTTT.

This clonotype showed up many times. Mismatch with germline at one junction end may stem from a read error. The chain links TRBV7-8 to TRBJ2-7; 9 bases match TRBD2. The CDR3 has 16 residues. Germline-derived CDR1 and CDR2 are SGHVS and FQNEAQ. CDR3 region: CASSLAGSGVPYEQYF. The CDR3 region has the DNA TGTGCCAGCAGCCTAGCGGGGTCGGGTGTTCCTTACGAGCAGTACTTC.

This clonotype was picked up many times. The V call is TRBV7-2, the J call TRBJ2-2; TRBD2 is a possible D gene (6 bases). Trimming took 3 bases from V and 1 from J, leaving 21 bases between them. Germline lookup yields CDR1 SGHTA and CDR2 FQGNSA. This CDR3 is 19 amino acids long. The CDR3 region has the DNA TGTGCCAGCAGCTTCGAACGGAGGGCGGGACGATGGAACACCGGGGAGCTGTTTTTT. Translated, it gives CASSFERRAGRWNTGELFF.

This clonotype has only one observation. The CDR3: CATGLAGAGQYF. In DNA form, the CDR3 reads TGTGCCACCGGACTAGCGGGGGCCGGGCAGTACTTC. This chain joins TRBV6-6 and TRBJ2-7; TRBD2 aligns across 13 bases. This CDR3 contains 12 residues. The germline CDR1 and CDR2 sequences are MNHNY and SVGAGI (reference sequence). V trimming: 10 bases; J trimming: 9 bases; junction bases outside the gene matches: 6.

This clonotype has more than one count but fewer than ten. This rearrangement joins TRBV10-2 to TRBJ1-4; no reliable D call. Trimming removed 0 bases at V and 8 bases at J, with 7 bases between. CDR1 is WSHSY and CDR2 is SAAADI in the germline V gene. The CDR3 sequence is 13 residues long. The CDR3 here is CASSESTREKLFF. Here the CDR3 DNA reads TGCGCCAGCAGTGAGTCGACGAGGGAAAAACTGTTTTTT.

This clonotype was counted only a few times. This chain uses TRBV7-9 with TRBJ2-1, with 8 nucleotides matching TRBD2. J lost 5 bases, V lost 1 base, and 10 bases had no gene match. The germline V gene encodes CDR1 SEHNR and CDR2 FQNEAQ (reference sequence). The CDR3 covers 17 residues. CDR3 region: CASSLGAGGPYDNEQFF. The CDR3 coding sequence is TGTGCCAGCAGCTTAGGGGCGGGAGGCCCTTATGACAATGAGCAGTTCTTC.

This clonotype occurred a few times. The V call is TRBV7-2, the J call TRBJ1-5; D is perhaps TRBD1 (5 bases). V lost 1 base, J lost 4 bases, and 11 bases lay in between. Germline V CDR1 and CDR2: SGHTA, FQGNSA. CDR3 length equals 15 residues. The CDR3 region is CASSLEFRGNQPQHF. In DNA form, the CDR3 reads TGTGCCAGCAGCTTAGAATTTAGGGGTAATCAGCCCCAGCATTTT.

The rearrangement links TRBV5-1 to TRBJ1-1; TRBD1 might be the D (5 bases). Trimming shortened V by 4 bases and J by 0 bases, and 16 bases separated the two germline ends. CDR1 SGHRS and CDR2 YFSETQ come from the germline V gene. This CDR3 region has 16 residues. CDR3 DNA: TGCGCCAGCAGCCCGCGCGCCCCGGGGGTGAACACTGAAGCTTTCTTT. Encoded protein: CASSPRAPGVNTEAFF.

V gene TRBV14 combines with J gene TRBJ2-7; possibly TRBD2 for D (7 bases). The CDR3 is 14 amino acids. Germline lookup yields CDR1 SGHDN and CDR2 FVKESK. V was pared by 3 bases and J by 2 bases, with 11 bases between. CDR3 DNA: TGTGCCAGCAGCCAGGAGGGGGGGACCTACGAGCAGTACTTC. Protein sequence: CASSQEGGTYEQYF. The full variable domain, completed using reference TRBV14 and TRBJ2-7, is EAGVTQFPSHSVIEKGQTVTLRCDPISGHDNLYWYRRVMGKEIKFLLHFVKESKQDESGMPNNRFLAERTGGTYSTLKVQPAELEDSGVYFCASSQEGGTYEQYFGPGTRLTVT.